The 26 T cell receptor beta chains below were found in one sample sequenced in a study of T cell repertoires in cytomegalovirus infection. These TCRs are of unknown antigen specificity. TCRdb itself ran the reads through MiXCR, one entry per CDR3 protein. This table holds some 500,000 distinct CDR3 sequences, around a third found once. This specimen was cultured PBMCs, taken from culture after CMV antigen stimulation. These TCRs come from a human donor in good health (CMV status not recorded). Some clones in this sample may be carry-over from other donors' samples.

This chain joins TRBV7-2 and TRBJ2-3, with 8 bases matching TRBD1. CDR3 length: 16 residues. Germline assignment: CDR1 SGHTA and CDR2 FQGNSA. V lost 2 bases and J lost 6; bases outside the gene matches: 10. CDR3 loop: CASSLPRAGGLDTQYF. CDR3 sequence (DNA): TGTGCCAGCAGCTTACCCCGAGCAGGGGGCTTGGATACGCAGTATTTT.

The sample holds many counts of this clonotype. The gene calls are TRBV5-8 and TRBJ1-5; 7 positions agree with TRBD1. With V trimmed by 4 bases and J by 1 base, 5 bases remained unmatched. This CDR3 region has 15 residues. Germline loops: CDR1 SGHTS, CDR2 YDEGEE. The DNA of the CDR3 is TGTGCCAGCAGCCGGACAGGCCGCAGCAATCAGCCCCAGCATTTT. As protein: CASSRTGRSNQPQHF.

This clonotype was seen ten or more times. The J gene is TRBJ1-1, the V gene TRBV12-3 or TRBV12-4; TRBD1 is a possible D gene (6 bases). There are 14 residues in the CDR3. Trimming took off 4 bases at V and 0 bases at J, with 9 bases between the two ends. The CDR3, as DNA: TGTGCCAGCAGTTCGGGGACATTGAACACTGAAGCTTTCTTT. Amino acids: CASSSGTLNTEAFF.

This clonotype occurred a few times. This rearrangement joins TRBV27 to TRBJ2-7; tentative D call: TRBD2 (6 bases). Trimming took 0 bases from V and 3 from J, leaving 9 bases between them. Per germline, CDR1 MNHEY and CDR2 SMNVEV (reference sequence). The CDR3 sequence is 14 residues long. The CDR3 protein is CASSLSGTLYEQYF. CDR3 coding DNA: TGTGCCAGCAGTTTATCGGGGACTCTCTACGAGCAGTACTTC.

This clonotype occurred a few times. This chain uses TRBV12-3 or TRBV12-4 with TRBJ2-1; 7 nucleotides match TRBD2. J gave up 8 bases and V 2 bases, and 9 bases lay outside the gene matches. The CDR3 sequence is 15 residues long. The DNA of the CDR3 is TGTGCCAGCAGTTTATGGGGGGAGGGAAATTATGAGCAGTTCTTC. Protein sequence: CASSLWGEGNYEQFF.

This clonotype was counted between two and nine times. The J gene is TRBJ2-7, the V gene TRBV7-2, with 9 bases identical to TRBD1. The V segment lost 5 bases and the J segment 3 bases; nucleotides outside the gene matches: 8. There are 15 residues in the CDR3. Germline CDR1 SGHTA, CDR2 FQGNSA. The CDR3 DNA sequence: TGTGCCAGCAGCACAACAGGGGGCGGCCTCTACGAGCAGTACTTC. Its translation is CASSTTGGGLYEQYF.

This chain links TRBV6-2 or TRBV6-3 with TRBJ2-1, with D possibly called TRBD1 or TRBD2 (5 bases each). This CDR3 contains 13 residues. V lost 5 bases, J lost 10 bases, and 15 bases lay in between. Germline V gives CDR1 MNHEY, CDR2 SVGEGT. CDR3 sequence reads: CASSTGPQFEQFF. The CDR3 coding sequence is TGTGCCAGCAGTACGGGACCGCAATTCGAGCAGTTCTTC.

This clonotype was detected a few times. V gene TRBV6-5 combines with J gene TRBJ2-7; D possibly corresponds to TRBD2 (6 bases). The length of the CDR3 is 14 residues. Trimming pared 5 bases from V and 1 base from J, leaving 12 bases between. Germline lookup yields CDR1 MNHEY and CDR2 SVGAGI. CDR3: CASSPRGNSYEQYV. The CDR3 nucleotides read TGTGCCAGCAGTCCACGCGGGAATTCCTACGAGCAGTACGTC.

This clonotype was seen many times. The V call is TRBV12-3 or TRBV12-4, the J call TRBJ1-1; TRBD1 agrees at 7 bases. Losses at the gene ends were 4 bases for V and 5 bases for J; bases not matched to a gene: 7. The CDR3 consists of 14 residues. CDR3 sequence (DNA): TGTGCCAGCAGTTCTCGACAGGGAGGGACTGAAGCTTTCTTT. It encodes CASSSRQGGTEAFF.

This clonotype was observed a few times. V usage is TRBV7-4 and J usage is TRBJ1-2; D gene uncertain. Trimming stripped 0 bases from V and 3 bases from J, with 8 bases between. The CDR3 contains 14 residues. The V gene's germline CDR1 is SGHVT and CDR2 SQSDAQ. The CDR3, as DNA: TGTGCCAGCAGCTTAGCTCCTATGGACTATGGCTACACCTTC. This gives the protein CASSLAPMDYGYTF.

The chain recombines TRBV12-3 or TRBV12-4 with TRBJ1-2, with 9 bases matching TRBD1. CDR3 length: 17 amino acids. The ends lost 3 bases at V and 5 bases at J; junction bases unmatched: 13. The CDR3 DNA is TGTGCCAGCAGTTTTTTAGGACAGGGGAACGGGATTTATGGCTACACCTTC. Its translation is CASSFLGQGNGIYGYTF.

Points on this clonotype: With a much larger clone just one base away, this may be a read error. The gene calls are TRBV4-1 and TRBJ1-3; 7 bases align to TRBD1. CDR3 size: 17 residues. Germline loops: CDR1 MGHRA, CDR2 YSYEKL. CDR3 coding DNA: TGCGCCAGCAGCCAAGAGGGACAGATAAGCTCTGGAAACACCGTATATTTT. Residues: CASSQEGQISSGNTVYF.

This chain joins TRBV12-3 or TRBV12-4 and TRBJ2-3, with 8 nucleotides matching TRBD2. Trimming at V came to 7 bases and at J to 4 bases, leaving 13 bases not matched to a gene. This CDR3 contains 16 residues. CDR3 DNA sequence: TGTGCCAGCAACACCTACCGAGCGGGAGACTCAGATACGCAGTATTTT. It yields the protein CASNTYRAGDSDTQYF.

This clonotype has ten or more counts. The rearrangement uses TRBV7-2 and TRBJ1-2, with a tentative D call TRBD1 (6 bases). V lost 0 bases, J lost 5 bases, and 10 bases lay in between. CDR3 length: 14 residues. The germline V gene encodes CDR1 SGHTA and CDR2 FQGNSA. DNA for the CDR3: TGTGCCAGCAGCTTAGCCAGGGGCGGATATGGCTACACCTTC. It codes for CASSLARGGYGYTF.

The chain employs TRBV12-3 or TRBV12-4 and TRBJ2-3; possible D gene TRBD2, 5 bases. Trimming took off 8 bases at V and 5 bases at J, with 14 bases between the two ends. The CDR3 has 13 amino acids. CDR3 protein: CASAGQRIDTQYF. DNA of the CDR3: TGTGCCAGCGCGGGCCAGCGGATAGATACGCAGTATTTT.

The rearrangement joins TRBV7-8 to TRBJ2-7; 10 bases align to TRBD2. The V and J ends lost 0 bases and 4 bases, in that order; junction bases with no gene match: 9. The CDR3 has 17 amino acids. Germline V gives CDR1 SGHVS, CDR2 FQNEAQ. The DNA of the CDR3 is TGTGCCAGCAGCTTAGCTTTGCCTAGCGGGAGTAAGTACGAGCAGTACGTC. It codes for CASSLALPSGSKYEQYV.

This clonotype was observed many times. This chain connects TRBV10-3 to TRBJ2-7; D possibly corresponds to TRBD1 (6 bases). Looked up from germline, CDR1 is ENHRY and CDR2 is SYGVKD. This CDR3 comprises 14 residues. V gave up 11 bases and J gave up 0 bases, with 17 bases separating them. CDR3 in amino acids: CALVPQGHSYEQYV. As DNA, the CDR3 is TGTGCCCTAGTCCCTCAGGGGCACTCCTACGAGCAGTACGTC.

This clonotype was found many times. The chain carries TRBV18 and TRBJ1-2; no definite D call. Germline-derived CDR1 and CDR2 are KGHSH and LQKENI. V was clipped by 8 bases and J by 0 bases, with 10 bases between them. The CDR3 covers 13 residues. The CDR3 loop reads CASSPGPNYGYTF. CDR3 in DNA: TGTGCCAGCAGTCCCGGACCTAACTATGGCTACACCTTC.

The chain combines TRBV19 with TRBJ1-5; tentative D call: TRBD1 (5 bases). Germline V CDR1 and CDR2: LNHDA, SQIVND (reference sequence). This CDR3 region has 15 residues. The ends were cut back, 5 bases at V and 0 bases at J, with 11 bases in the middle. In DNA, the CDR3 is TGTGCCAGTAGTTCGACAGTCACTAGCAATCAGCCCCAGCATTTT. Protein product: CASSSTVTSNQPQHF.

The rearrangement links TRBV5-5 to TRBJ2-1; the D call may be TRBD1 or TRBD2 (5 bases each). Trimming removed 6 bases from V and 3 bases from J, with 10 bases in between. CDR1 and CDR2 from the germline V gene are SGHKS and YYEKEE (reference sequence). This CDR3 has 13 residues. The CDR3 loop is CASIGDVYNEQFF. As DNA, the CDR3 is TGTGCCAGCATCGGGGACGTCTACAATGAGCAGTTCTTC.

The chain is built from TRBV10-3 and TRBJ1-6; D is unclear. V was pared by 0 bases and J by 5 bases, with 11 bases between. Germline loops: CDR1 ENHRY, CDR2 SYGVKD. This CDR3 is built from 16 residues. The CDR3 region is CAISESGLSHNSPLHF. CDR3 DNA sequence: TGTGCCATCAGTGAGTCTGGGTTATCACATAATTCACCCCTCCACTTT.

This clonotype turned up a few times. CDR3 in amino acids: CASLGLAREETQYF. The DNA for the CDR3 is TGTGCCAGCCTGGGATTAGCGCGTGAAGAGACCCAGTACTTC. The J gene is TRBJ2-5, the V gene TRBV7-9; D might be TRBD2 (5 bases). V lost 8 bases to trimming and J lost 3 bases, with 16 bases between them. The CDR3 runs to 14 residues. CDR1 SEHNR and CDR2 FQNEAQ come from the germline V gene (reference sequence).

There are a few counts of this clonotype. V and J are TRBV6-2 or TRBV6-3 and TRBJ2-3; maybe TRBD2 (6 bases). Germline lookup yields CDR1 MNHEY and CDR2 SVGEGT. This CDR3 region has 13 residues. Trimming removed 6 bases at V and 4 bases at J, with 11 bases between. The chain's CDR3 is CASSLWRADTQYF. In DNA, the CDR3 is TGTGCCAGCAGCTTGTGGAGGGCAGATACGCAGTATTTT.

The rearrangement links TRBV6-2 or TRBV6-3 to TRBJ2-1, with D tentatively TRBD1 (6 bases). Germline V gene sequence: CDR1 MNHEY, CDR2 SVGEGT. The germline V and J ends were trimmed by 5 bases and 6 bases, with 23 bases remaining between them. This CDR3 is built from 17 residues. The CDR3 here is CASSPGTLTGFGNEQFF. The CDR3 region has the DNA TGTGCCAGCAGTCCCGGTACGTTGACAGGTTTCGGCAATGAGCAGTTCTTC.

This clonotype occurred a few times. This chain connects TRBV18 to TRBJ2-7; TRBD1 is a possible D gene (5 bases). The CDR3 covers 13 residues. Between the trimmed V and J ends, which lost 2 bases and 3 bases, there was a span of 8 bases. The germline V gene has CDR1 KGHSH and CDR2 LQKENI. The CDR3 DNA sequence: TGTGCCAGCTCACCATCCAGGGACTACGAGCAGTACGTC. It specifies CASSPSRDYEQYV.

The chain has TRBV7-2 and TRBJ2-5; no definite D call. Germline V gene sequence: CDR1 SGHTA, CDR2 FQGNSA. The CDR3 totals 13 residues. Trimming left V 5 bases short and J 3 bases short, with 10 bases between. CDR3 in DNA: TGTGCCAGCAGCAGGGCTACCAAAGAGACCCAGTACTTC. It codes for CASSRATKETQYF. Full variable domain (outside the CDR3, taken from reference TRBV7-2 and TRBJ2-5): GAGVSQSPSNKVTEKGKDVELRCDPISGHTALYWYRQSLGQGLEFLIYFQGNSAPDKSGLPSDRFSAERTGGSVSTLTIQRTQQEDSAVYLCASSRATKETQYFGPGTRLLVL.